These 14 T cell receptor beta chains were all obtained from the same sample, sequenced in a study of cytomegalovirus exposure and HLA in healthy donors. Use of 60 Vbeta and 13 Jbeta primers characterized the PCR. TCRdb keeps only in-frame clones here, not all; method: immunoSEQ multiplex PCR. The sample shows some 220,000 clones, roughly four fifths of them seen only once. The specimen sequenced was PBMCs. All receptors derive from a middle-aged woman in good health and CMV-seronegative.

This clone was found once. The rearrangement links TRBV5-4 to TRBJ1-2; D not certain. The V and J ends lost 0 bases and 1 base respectively, with 7 bases between them. The length of the CDR3 is 14 residues. Germline lookup yields CDR1 SGHNT and CDR2 YYREEE (reference sequence). The CDR3 DNA reads TGTGCCAGCAGCTTGGGCGGGGTTAACTATGGCTACACCTTC. It is translated as CASSLGGVNYGYTF.

V usage is TRBV18 and J usage is TRBJ2-7; 9 nucleotides line up with TRBD1. J lost 6 bases, V lost 2 bases, and 11 bases had no gene match. The CDR3 contains 16 residues. CDR1 and CDR2 (germline): KGHSH, LQKENI. The CDR3 DNA reads TGTGCCAGCTCACCAACGAGACTACAGGGGGCAGGCGAGCAGTACTTC. It specifies CASSPTRLQGAGEQYF.

The chain is built from TRBV10-3 and TRBJ2-7; 7 bases line up with TRBD2. This CDR3 is built from 13 residues. Trimming cost V 10 bases and J 0 bases; bases outside gene matches: 6. The germline gives CDR1 ENHRY, CDR2 SYGVKD. CDR3 bases: TGTGCCACCGCTGGGAGGGACTCCTACGAGCAGTACTTC. It specifies CATAGRDSYEQYF.

The chain employs TRBV9 and TRBJ2-7; perhaps TRBD2 as D (5 bases). Trimming took 7 bases from V and 3 from J, leaving 11 bases between them. The CDR3 has 12 amino acids. Germline V lookup: CDR1 SGDLS, CDR2 YYNGEE. The CDR3 here is CASGGQSYEQYF. CDR3 bases: TGTGCCAGCGGAGGCCAAAGCTACGAGCAGTACTTC.

The chain uses TRBV28 and TRBJ2-3; tentatively, D is TRBD1 (5 bases). The CDR3 has 14 residues. The germline gives CDR1 MDHEN, CDR2 SYDVKM. V gave up 2 bases and J gave up 3 bases, with 9 bases separating them. CDR3 DNA sequence: TGTGCCAGCAGTTTAAGTCAGGGTACAGATACGCAGTATTTT. It translates to CASSLSQGTDTQYF.

The chain carries TRBV11-2 and TRBJ2-7, with TRBD1 as a possible D gene (6 bases). The germline V gene encodes CDR1 SGHAT and CDR2 FQNNGV. Trimming removed 5 bases from V and 4 bases from J, with 9 bases in between. The length of the CDR3 is 12 residues. The CDR3 nucleotides read TGTGCCAGCAGCCAGGGGATTTACGAGCAGTACTTC. It specifies CASSQGIYEQYF.

The chain joins TRBV7-9 to TRBJ2-1; TRBD1 matches 9 bases. With 4 bases clipped from V and 2 bases from J, the junction kept 6 bases outside the gene matches. CDR3 length: 16 amino acids. Germline V CDR1 and CDR2: SEHNR, FQNEAQ (reference sequence). The CDR3 region is CASSSADRGAYNEQFF. The CDR3 coding sequence is TGTGCCAGCAGCTCCGCGGACAGGGGCGCCTACAATGAGCAGTTCTTC.

The table lists this clone with a count of one. This rearrangement joins TRBV7-9 to TRBJ1-1; D not certain. V lost 2 bases, J lost 4 bases, and 11 bases lay in between. CDR1 is SEHNR and CDR2 is FQNEAQ in the germline V gene (reference sequence). The length of the CDR3 is 14 residues. In DNA, the CDR3 is TGTGCCAGCAGCTTAACGGGGAGTAGCACTGAAGCTTTCTTT. Translating gives CASSLTGSSTEAFF.

Remarks on this clone: Other DNA sequences of this sample code for an identical CDR3. This chain links TRBV5-1 with TRBJ2-1; D gene uncertain. The CDR3 has 13 amino acids. Germline V lookup: CDR1 SGHRS, CDR2 YFSETQ. The V end lost 3 bases, the J end lost 0 bases, and 4 bases lay between the germline ends. CDR3 nucleotides: TGCGCCAGCAGCTCCAGCTCCTACAATGAGCAGTTCTTC. It is translated as CASSSSSYNEQFF.

This chain connects TRBV15 to TRBJ2-7; D is perhaps TRBD1 (6 bases). The germline V and J ends were trimmed by 5 bases and 2 bases, with 10 bases remaining between them. Germline lookup yields CDR1 LNHNV and CDR2 YYDKDF (reference sequence). This CDR3 region has 13 residues. CDR3 amino acids: CATSRDTAYEQYF. As DNA, the CDR3 is TGTGCCACCAGCCGGGACACCGCCTACGAGCAGTACTTC.

This chain links TRBV5-8 with TRBJ2-7, with 7 bases fitting TRBD2. The germline V gene has CDR1 SGHTS and CDR2 YDEGEE. The CDR3 has 12 residues. Losses at the gene ends were 7 bases for V and 6 bases for J; bases not matched to a gene: 7. CDR3 nucleotide sequence: TGTGCCAGCGGTTCCCGGGGGGTCGAGCAGTACTTC. Amino acid sequence: CASGSRGVEQYF. Full variable domain (missing parts from reference TRBV5-8 and TRBJ2-7): EAGVTQSPTHLIKTRGQQATLRCSPISGHTSVYWYQQALGLGLQFLLWYDEGEERNRGNFPPRFSGRQFPNYSSELNVNALELEDSALYLCASGSRGVEQYFGPGTRLTVT.

This clone has just one count. This chain links TRBV19 with TRBJ1-2; 8 bases fit TRBD1. This CDR3 has 16 amino acids. Losses at the gene ends were 5 bases for V and 8 bases for J; bases not matched to a gene: 16. Per germline, CDR1 LNHDA and CDR2 SQIVND (reference sequence). The CDR3 here is CASSALTGALGGGYTF. Here the CDR3 DNA reads TGTGCCAGTAGTGCCCTGACAGGGGCCCTTGGGGGGGGCTACACCTTC. Filled out from reference TRBV19 and TRBJ1-2, the complete variable domain reads DGGITQSPKYLFRKEGQNVTLSCEQNLNHDAMYWYRQDPGQGLRLIYYSQIVNDFQKGDIAEGYSVSREKKESFPLTVTSAQKNPTAFYLCASSALTGALGGGYTFGSGTRLTVV.

This clone was seen a few times. V is TRBV29-1 and J is TRBJ2-3; 7 nucleotides match TRBD1. The trim removed 4 bases at V and 4 bases at J, leaving 5 bases unmatched. This CDR3 comprises 13 residues. The germline CDR1 and CDR2 sequences are SQVTM and ANQGSEA. The CDR3 spells CSVGRGRADTQYF. The DNA of the CDR3 is TGCAGCGTTGGTAGGGGGCGCGCAGATACGCAGTATTTT.

V and J are TRBV5-4 and TRBJ2-5, with 9 bases lining up with TRBD2. J was trimmed by 5 bases and V by 6 bases; bases with no gene match: 11. CDR1 SGHNT and CDR2 YYREEE come from the germline V gene (reference sequence). This CDR3 spans 15 amino acids. The DNA for the CDR3 is TGTGCCAGCACCTCGATAGCGGGGGAGGGGGAGACCCAGTACTTC. It is translated as CASTSIAGEGETQYF.